This T cell receptor (beta chain) derives from a study of PD-1 blockade in classical Hodgkin lymphoma. Study as a whole: Patients were dosed intravenously with nivolumab at 3 mg/kg every 2 weeks. Study results and limitations: Reported baseline diversity: healthy donors highest, relapsed/refractory patients lowest.

Comment on this clone: Its matching antigen is unknown.

The CDR3 runs 15 residues. Germline CDR1 is SGHVS and CDR2 is FNYEAQ. After removal of 1 base from V and 3 bases from J, the junction contained 3 bases not matched to a gene. Each patient's relapse followed autologous stem cell transplantation, and brentuximab vedotin exposure varied. The table came from immunoSEQ multiplex PCR; TCRdb's copy has only in-frame clones and leaves some out. The repertoire holds tens of thousands of clones, with 73% as singletons. The specimen was peripheral blood mononuclear cells (PBMCs), collected at baseline. The receptor was isolated from a human donor with classical Hodgkin lymphoma. The J gene is TRBJ2-7, the V gene TRBV7-6, with 10 bases identical to TRBD1. In DNA form, the CDR3 reads TGTGCCAGCAGCTTAGGGACAGGGGGTATCTACGAGCAGTACTTC. Its translation is CASSLGTGGIYEQYF.